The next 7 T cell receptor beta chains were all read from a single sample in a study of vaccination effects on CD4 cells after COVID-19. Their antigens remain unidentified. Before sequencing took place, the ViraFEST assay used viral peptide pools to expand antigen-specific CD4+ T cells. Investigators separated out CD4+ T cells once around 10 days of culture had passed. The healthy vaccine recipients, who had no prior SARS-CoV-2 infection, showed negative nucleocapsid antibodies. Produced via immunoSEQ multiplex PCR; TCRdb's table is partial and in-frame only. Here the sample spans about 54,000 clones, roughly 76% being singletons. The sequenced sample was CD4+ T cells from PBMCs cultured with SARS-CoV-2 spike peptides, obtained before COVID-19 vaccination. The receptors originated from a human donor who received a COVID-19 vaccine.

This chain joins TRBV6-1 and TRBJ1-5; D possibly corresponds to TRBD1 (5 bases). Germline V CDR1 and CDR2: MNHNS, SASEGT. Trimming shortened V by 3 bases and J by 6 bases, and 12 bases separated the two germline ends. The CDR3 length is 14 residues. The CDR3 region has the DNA TGTGCCAGCAGTGATAGAGGAGGGGCTCAGCCCCAGCATTTT. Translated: CASSDRGGAQPQHF.

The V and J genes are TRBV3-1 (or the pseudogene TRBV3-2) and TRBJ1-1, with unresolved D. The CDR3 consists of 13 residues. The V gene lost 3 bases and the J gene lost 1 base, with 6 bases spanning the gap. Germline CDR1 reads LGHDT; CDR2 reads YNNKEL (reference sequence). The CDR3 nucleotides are TGTGCCAGCAGCCATCGGCAGAACACTGAAGCTTTCTTT. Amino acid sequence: CASSHRQNTEAFF.

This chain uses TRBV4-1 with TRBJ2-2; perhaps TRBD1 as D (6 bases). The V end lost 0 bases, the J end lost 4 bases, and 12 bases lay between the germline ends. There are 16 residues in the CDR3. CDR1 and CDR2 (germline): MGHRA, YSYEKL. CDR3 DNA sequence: TGCGCCAGCAGCCAAGAGGGGGCCAAAGCCACCGGGGAGCTGTTTTTT. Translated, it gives CASSQEGAKATGELFF.

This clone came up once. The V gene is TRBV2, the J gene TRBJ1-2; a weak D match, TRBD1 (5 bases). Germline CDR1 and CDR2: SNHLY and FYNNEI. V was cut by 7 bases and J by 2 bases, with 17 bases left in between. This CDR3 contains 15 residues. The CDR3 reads CASNVRQQTNYGYTF. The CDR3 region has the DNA TGTGCCAGCAACGTGAGACAGCAGACCAACTATGGCTACACCTTC.

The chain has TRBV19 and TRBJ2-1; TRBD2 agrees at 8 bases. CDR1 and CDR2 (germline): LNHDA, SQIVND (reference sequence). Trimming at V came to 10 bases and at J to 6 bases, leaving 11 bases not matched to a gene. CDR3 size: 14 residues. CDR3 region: CATRGAGAVNEQFF. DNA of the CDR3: TGTGCCACTAGGGGAGCGGGAGCGGTCAATGAGCAGTTCTTC.

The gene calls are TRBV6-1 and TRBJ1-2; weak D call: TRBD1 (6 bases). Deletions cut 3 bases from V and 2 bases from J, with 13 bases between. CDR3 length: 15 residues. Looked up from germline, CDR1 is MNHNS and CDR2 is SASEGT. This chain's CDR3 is CASSDGGGWNYGYTF. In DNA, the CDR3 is TGTGCCAGCAGTGATGGAGGGGGTTGGAACTATGGCTACACCTTC.

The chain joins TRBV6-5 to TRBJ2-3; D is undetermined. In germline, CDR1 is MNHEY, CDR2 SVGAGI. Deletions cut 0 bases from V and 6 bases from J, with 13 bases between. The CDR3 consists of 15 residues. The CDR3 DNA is TGTGCCAGCAGTTACTCGTCGTTGGTGGGGGATACGCAGTATTTT. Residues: CASSYSSLVGDTQYF.